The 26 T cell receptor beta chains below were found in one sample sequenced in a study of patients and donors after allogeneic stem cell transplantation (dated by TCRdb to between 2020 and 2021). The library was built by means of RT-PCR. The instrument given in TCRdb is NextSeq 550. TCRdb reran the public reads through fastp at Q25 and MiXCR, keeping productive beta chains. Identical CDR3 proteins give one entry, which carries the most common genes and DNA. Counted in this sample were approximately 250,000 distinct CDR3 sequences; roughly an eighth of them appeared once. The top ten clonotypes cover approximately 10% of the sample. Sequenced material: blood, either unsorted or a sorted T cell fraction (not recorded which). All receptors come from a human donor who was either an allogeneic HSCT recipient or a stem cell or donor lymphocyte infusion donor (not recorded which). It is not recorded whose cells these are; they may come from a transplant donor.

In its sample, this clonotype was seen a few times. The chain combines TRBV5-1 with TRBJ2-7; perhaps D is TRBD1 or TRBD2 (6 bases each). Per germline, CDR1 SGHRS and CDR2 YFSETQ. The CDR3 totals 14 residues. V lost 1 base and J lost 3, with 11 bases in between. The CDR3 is CASSLQQGGYEQYF. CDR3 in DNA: TGCGCCAGCAGCTTGCAACAGGGAGGCTACGAGCAGTACTTC.

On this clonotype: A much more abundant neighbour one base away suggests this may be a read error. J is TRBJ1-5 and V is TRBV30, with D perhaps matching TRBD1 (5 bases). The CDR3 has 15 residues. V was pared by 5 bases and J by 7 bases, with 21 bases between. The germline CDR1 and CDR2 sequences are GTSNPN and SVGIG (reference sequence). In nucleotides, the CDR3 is TGTGCCTGGTCCCCGACATGGTCGGGGGGGCAGCCCCAGCATTTT. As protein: CAWSPTWSGGQPQHF.

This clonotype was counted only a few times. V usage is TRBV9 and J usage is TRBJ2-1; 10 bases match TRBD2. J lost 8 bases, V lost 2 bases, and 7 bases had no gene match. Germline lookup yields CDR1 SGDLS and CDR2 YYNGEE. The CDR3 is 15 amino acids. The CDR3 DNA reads TGTGCCAGCAGCGTCGGACTAGCGGAGGAGTATGAGCAGTTCTTC. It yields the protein CASSVGLAEEYEQFF.

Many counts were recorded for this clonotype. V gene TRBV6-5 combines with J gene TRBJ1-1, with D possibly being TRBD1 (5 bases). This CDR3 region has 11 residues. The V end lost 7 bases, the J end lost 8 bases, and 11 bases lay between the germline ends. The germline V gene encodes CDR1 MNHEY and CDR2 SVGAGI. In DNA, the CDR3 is TGTGCCAGCATGGGGGTTGGGGAAGCTTTCTTT. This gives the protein CASMGVGEAFF.

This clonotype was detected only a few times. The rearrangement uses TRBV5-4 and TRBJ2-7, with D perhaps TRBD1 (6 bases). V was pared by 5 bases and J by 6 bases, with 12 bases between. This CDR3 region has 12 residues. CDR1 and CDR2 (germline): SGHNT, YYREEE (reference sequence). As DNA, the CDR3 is TGTGCCAGCAGTTACGGACAGTCCGAGCAGTACTTC. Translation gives CASSYGQSEQYF.

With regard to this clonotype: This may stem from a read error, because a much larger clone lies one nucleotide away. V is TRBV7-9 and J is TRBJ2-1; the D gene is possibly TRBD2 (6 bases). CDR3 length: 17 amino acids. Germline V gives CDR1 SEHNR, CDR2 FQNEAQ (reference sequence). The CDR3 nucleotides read TGTGCCAGCAGCTTAGCGGGAGGCCCGAGCTCCTACAATGAGAAGTTCTTC. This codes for CASSLAGGPSSYNEKFF.

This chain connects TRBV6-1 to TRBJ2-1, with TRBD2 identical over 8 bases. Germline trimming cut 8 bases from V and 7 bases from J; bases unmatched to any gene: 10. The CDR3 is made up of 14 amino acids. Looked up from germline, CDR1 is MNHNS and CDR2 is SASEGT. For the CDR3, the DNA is TGTGCCAGCGGAACTAGCGGCTTGGGAAATGAGCAGTTCTTC. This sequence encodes CASGTSGLGNEQFF.

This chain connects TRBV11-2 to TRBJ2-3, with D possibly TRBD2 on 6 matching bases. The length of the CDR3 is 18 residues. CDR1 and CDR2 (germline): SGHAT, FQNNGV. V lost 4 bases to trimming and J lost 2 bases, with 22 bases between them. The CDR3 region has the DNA TGTGCCAGCAGCTCCCCCCGCGGGCGCGGGGACTCCACAGATACGCAGTATTTT. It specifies CASSSPRGRGDSTDTQYF.

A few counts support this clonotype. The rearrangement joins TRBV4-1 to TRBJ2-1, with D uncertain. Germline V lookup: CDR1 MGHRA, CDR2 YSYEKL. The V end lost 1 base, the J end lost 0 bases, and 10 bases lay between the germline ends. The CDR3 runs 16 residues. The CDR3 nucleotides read TGCGCCAGCAGCCAAGTAGACGTGATCTCCTACAATGAGCAGTTCTTC. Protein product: CASSQVDVISYNEQFF.

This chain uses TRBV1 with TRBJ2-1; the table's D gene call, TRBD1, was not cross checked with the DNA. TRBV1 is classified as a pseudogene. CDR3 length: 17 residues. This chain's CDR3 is CTIPTGGSFRSYNEQFF. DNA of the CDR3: TGCACCATCCCGACAGGGGGCTCATTTAGGTCCTACAATGAGCAGTTCTTC.

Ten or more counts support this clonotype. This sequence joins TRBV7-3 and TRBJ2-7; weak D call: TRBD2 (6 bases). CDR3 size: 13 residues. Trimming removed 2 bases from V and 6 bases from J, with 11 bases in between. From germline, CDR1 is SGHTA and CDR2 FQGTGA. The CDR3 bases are TGTGCCAGCAGCTTACGGCAGGGAGGCGAGCAGTACTTC. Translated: CASSLRQGGEQYF.

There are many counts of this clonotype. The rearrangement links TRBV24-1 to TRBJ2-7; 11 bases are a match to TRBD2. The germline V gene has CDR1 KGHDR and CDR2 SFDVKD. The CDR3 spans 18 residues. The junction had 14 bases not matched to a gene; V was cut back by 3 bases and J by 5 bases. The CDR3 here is CATSDRDPASGRIHEQYF. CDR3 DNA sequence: TGTGCCACCAGTGATAGAGATCCAGCTAGCGGGAGGATCCACGAGCAGTACTTC.

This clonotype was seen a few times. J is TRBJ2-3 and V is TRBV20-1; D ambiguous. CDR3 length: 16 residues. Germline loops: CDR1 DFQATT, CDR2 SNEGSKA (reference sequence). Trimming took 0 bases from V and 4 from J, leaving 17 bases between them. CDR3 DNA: TGCAGTGCTAGAGATACCCCCTCTATAAGGCCAGATACGCAGTATTTT. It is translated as CSARDTPSIRPDTQYF.

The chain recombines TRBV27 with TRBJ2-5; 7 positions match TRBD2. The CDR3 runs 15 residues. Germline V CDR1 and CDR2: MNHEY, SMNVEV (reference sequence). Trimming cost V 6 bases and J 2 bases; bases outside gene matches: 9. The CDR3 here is CASSHRDYQQETQYF. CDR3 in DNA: TGTGCCAGCAGCCACCGGGACTACCAACAAGAGACCCAGTACTTC.

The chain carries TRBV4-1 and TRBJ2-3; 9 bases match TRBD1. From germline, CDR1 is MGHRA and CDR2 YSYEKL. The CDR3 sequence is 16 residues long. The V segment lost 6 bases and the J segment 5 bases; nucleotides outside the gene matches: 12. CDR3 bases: TGCGCCAGCAGTCGGCGGGACAGGGTAGGTGGAGATACGCAGTATTTT. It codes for CASSRRDRVGGDTQYF.

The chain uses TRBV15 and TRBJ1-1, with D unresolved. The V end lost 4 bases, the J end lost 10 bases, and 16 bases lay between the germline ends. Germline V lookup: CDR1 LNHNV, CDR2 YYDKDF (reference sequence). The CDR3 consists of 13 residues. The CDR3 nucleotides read TGTGCCACCAGCAAATTGAGGCGGGAAACAGCTTTCTTT. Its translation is CATSKLRRETAFF.

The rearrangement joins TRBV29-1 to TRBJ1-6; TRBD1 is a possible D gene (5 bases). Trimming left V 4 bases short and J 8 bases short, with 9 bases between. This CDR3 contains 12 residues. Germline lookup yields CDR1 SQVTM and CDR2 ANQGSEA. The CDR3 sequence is CSVGGGDSPLHF. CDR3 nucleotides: TGCAGCGTTGGGGGGGGGGATTCACCCCTCCACTTT.

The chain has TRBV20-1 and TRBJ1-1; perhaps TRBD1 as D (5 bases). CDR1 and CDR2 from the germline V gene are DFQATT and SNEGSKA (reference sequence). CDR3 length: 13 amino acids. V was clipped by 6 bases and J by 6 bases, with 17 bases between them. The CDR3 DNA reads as TGCAGTGCCCAAGAGCCAGTAGGGGCTGAAGCTTTCTTT. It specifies CSAQEPVGAEAFF.

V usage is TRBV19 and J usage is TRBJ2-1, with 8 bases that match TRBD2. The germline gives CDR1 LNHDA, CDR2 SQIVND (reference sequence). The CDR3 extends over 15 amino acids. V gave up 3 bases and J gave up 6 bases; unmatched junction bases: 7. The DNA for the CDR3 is TGTGCCAGTAGTATGAAAAGCGGGAGAACCAATGAGCAGTTCTTC. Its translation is CASSMKSGRTNEQFF. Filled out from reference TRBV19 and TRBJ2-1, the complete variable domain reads DGGITQSPKYLFRKEGQNVTLSCEQNLNHDAMYWYRQDPGQGLRLIYYSQIVNDFQKGDIAEGYSVSREKKESFPLTVTSAQKNPTAFYLCASSMKSGRTNEQFFGPGTRLTVL.

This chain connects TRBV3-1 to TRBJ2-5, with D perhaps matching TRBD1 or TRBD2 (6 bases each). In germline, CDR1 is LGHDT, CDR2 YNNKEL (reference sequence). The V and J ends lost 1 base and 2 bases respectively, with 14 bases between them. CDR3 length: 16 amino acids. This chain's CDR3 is CASSQVTGRLQETQYF. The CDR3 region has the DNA TGTGCCAGCAGCCAAGTAACAGGGAGGTTACAAGAGACCCAGTACTTC.

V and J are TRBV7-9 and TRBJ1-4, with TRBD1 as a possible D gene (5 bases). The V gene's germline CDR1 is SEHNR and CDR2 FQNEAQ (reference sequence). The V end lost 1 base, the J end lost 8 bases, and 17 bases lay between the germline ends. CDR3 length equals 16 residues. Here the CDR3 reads CASSLGGGGGLEKLFF. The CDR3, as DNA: TGTGCCAGCAGCTTAGGGGGCGGAGGCGGCTTGGAAAAACTGTTTTTT.

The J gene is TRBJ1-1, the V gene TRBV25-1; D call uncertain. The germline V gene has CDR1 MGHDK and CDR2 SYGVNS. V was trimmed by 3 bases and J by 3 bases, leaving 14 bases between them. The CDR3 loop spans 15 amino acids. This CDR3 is CASSDPFDKDTEAFF. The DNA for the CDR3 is TGTGCCAGCAGTGATCCCTTCGACAAGGACACTGAAGCTTTCTTT.

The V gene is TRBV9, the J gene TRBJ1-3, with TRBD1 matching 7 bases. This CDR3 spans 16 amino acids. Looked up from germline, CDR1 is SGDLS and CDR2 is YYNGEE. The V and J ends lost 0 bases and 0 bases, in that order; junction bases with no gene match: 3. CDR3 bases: TGTGCCAGCAGCGTAGCTGGGACAGTCTCTGGAAACACCATATATTTT. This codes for CASSVAGTVSGNTIYF.

In DNA form, the CDR3 reads TGTGCCAGCAGCGGGGGATTGAGGGCAGGCCGTAATGAAAAACTGTTTTTT. Protein product: CASSGGLRAGRNEKLFF. This chain connects TRBV5-5 to TRBJ1-4, with D perhaps matching TRBD1 (5 bases). With 4 bases removed from V and 4 bases from J, the gap between germline ends came to 20 bases. CDR1 is SGHKS and CDR2 is YYEKEE in the germline V gene (reference sequence). CDR3 length: 17 amino acids.

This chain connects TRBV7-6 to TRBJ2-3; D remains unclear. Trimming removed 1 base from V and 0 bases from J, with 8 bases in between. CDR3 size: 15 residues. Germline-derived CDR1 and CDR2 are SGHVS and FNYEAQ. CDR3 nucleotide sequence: TGTGCCAGCAGCTTAGGGGTCTCTAGCACAGATACGCAGTATTTT. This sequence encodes CASSLGVSSTDTQYF.

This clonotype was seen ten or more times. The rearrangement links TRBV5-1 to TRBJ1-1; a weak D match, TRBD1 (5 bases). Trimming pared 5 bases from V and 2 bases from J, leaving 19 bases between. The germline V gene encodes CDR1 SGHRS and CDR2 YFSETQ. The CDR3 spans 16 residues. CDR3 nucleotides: TGCGCCAGCAGTTTCAGCTCGGGACGGGGAAACACTGAAGCTTTCTTT. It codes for CASSFSSGRGNTEAFF. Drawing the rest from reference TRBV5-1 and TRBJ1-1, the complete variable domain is KAGVTQTPRYLIKTRGQQVTLSCSPISGHRSVSWYQQTPGQGLQFLFEYFSETQRNKGNFPGRFSGRQFSNSRSEMNVSTLELGDSALYLCASSFSSGRGNTEAFFGQGTRLTVV.